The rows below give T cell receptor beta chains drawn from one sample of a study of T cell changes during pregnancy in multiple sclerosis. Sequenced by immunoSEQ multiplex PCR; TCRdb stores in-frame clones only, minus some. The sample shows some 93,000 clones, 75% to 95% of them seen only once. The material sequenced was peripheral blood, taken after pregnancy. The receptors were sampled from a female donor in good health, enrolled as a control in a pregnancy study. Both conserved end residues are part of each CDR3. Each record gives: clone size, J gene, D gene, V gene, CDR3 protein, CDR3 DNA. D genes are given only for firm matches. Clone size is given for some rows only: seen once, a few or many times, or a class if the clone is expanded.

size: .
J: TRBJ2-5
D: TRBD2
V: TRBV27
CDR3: CASSLAGAQETQYF
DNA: TGTGCCAGCAGCTTAGCGGGAGCCCAAGAGACCCAGTACTTC

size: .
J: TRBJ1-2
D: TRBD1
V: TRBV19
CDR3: CASSIGQGRSGYTF
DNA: TGTGCCAGTAGTATCGGACAGGGTAGAAGTGGCTACACCTTC

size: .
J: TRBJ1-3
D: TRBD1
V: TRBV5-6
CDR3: CASSPTGVGPGNTIYF
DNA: TGTGCCAGCAGCCCGACAGGGGTTGGGCCTGGAAACACCATATATTTT

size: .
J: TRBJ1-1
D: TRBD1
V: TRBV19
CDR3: CASSMGLGQGRMNTEAFF
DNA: TGTGCCAGTAGTATGGGGCTCGGACAGGGTAGGATGAACACTGAAGCTTTCTTT

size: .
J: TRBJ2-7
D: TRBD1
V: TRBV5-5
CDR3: CASSVTGEVAYEQYF
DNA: TGTGCCAGCAGCGTGACAGGGGAGGTCGCCTACGAGCAGTACTTC

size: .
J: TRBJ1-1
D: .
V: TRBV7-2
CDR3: CASSLAGAEAFF
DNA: TGTGCCAGCAGCTTAGCAGGAGCTGAAGCTTTCTTT

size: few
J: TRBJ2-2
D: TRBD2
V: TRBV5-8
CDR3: CASSSSGGYTGELFF
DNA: TGTGCCAGCAGCTCCAGCGGGGGGTACACCGGGGAGCTGTTTTTT

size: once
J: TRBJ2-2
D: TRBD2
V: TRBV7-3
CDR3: CASSFRGRGTNTGELFF
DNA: TGTGCCAGCAGCTTCCGAGGGCGGGGGACGAACACCGGGGAGCTGTTTTTT

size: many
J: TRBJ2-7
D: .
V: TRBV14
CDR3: CASSQAQSYEQYF
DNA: TGTGCCAGCAGCCAAGCACAGTCCTACGAGCAGTACTTC

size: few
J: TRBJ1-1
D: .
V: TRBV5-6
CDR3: CASSKPNTEAFF
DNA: TGTGCCAGCAGCAAGCCGAACACTGAAGCTTTCTTT

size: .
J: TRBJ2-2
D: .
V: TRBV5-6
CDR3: CASSLGNRDTGELFF
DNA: TGTGCCAGCAGCTTAGGAAACAGGGACACCGGGGAGCTGTTTTTT

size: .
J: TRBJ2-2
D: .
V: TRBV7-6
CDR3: CASSSQGRTAGELFF
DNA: TGTGCCAGCAGCTCACAGGGGAGGACCGCCGGGGAGCTGTTTTTT

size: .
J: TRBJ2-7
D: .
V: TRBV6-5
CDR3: CASSYDRAYEQYF
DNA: TGTGCCAGCAGTTACGACAGAGCCTACGAGCAGTACTTC

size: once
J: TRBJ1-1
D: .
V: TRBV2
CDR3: CAIPHRRRDTEAFF
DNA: TGTGCCATTCCTCACCGCAGGCGGGACACTGAAGCTTTCTTT

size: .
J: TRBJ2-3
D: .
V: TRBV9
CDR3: CASSVKGGREFTDTQYF
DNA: TGTGCCAGCAGCGTAAAAGGGGGTCGGGAATTCACAGATACGCAGTATTTT

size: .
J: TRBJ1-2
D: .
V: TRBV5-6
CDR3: CASSLAGDYGYTF
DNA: TGTGCCAGCAGCTTGGCGGGAGACTATGGCTACACCTTC

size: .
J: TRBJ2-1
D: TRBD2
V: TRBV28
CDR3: CASSLAGGNNEQFF
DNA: TGTGCCAGCAGCCTTGCGGGGGGTAACAATGAGCAGTTCTTC

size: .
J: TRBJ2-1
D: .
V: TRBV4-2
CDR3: CASSQGGNSYNEQFF
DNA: TGTGCCAGCAGCCAAGGAGGGAACTCCTACAATGAGCAGTTCTTC

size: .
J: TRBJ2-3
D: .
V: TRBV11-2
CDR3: CASSIIEGGGQYF
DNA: TGTGCCAGCAGCATCATTGAAGGGGGGGGGCAGTATTTT

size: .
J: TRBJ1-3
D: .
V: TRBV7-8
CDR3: CASSASRWGSIRNTIYF
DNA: TGTGCCAGCAGTGCGTCTCGCTGGGGCAGTATCCGAAACACCATATATTTT

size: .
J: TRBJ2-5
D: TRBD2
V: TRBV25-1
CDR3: CATKTSAEGETQYF
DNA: TGTGCCACCAAGACTAGCGCCGAGGGGGAGACCCAGTACTTC

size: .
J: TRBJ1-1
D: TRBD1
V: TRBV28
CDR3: CASSLRPGTGNTEAFF
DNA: TGTGCCAGCAGTTTACGTCCCGGGACAGGGAACACTGAAGCTTTCTTT

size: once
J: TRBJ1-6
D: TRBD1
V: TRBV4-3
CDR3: CASSVTTGTYNSPLHF
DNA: TGCGCCAGCAGCGTAACGACAGGGACCTATAATTCACCCCTCCACTTT

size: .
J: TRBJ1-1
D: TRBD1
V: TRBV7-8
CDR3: CASSVRQGMGTEAFF
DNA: TGTGCCAGCAGCGTAAGACAGGGGATGGGCACTGAAGCTTTCTTT

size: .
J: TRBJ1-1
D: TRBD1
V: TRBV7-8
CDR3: CASSLGTVTMNTEAFF
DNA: TGTGCCAGCAGCCTGGGGACAGTTACGATGAACACTGAAGCTTTCTTT

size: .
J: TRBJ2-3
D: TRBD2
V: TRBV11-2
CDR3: CASSSGLAGGFSTQYF
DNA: TGTGCCAGCAGCTCAGGACTAGCGGGGGGGTTTTCTACGCAGTATTTT

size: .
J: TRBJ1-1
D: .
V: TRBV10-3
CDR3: CAISDRQTNTEAFF
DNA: TGTGCCATCAGTGACCGACAGACGAACACTGAAGCTTTCTTT

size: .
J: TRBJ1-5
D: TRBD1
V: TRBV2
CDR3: CASSRQGQPQHF
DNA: TGTGCCAGCAGTCGACAGGGACAGCCCCAGCATTTT

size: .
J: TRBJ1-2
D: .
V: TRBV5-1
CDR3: CASSLAISEGYTF
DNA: TGCGCCAGCAGCTTGGCCATCTCCGAGGGCTACACCTTC

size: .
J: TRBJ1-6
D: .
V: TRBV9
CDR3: CASSAQGRTLHF
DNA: TGTGCCAGCAGCGCCCAGGGCCGGACGCTCCACTTT

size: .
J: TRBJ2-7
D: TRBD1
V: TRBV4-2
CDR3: CASSSRDSGEQYF
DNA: TGTGCCAGCAGCTCCCGGGACAGCGGCGAGCAGTACTTC

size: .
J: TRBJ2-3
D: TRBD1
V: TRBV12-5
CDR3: CASGTGADTQYF
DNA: TGTGCTAGTGGTACAGGGGCGGATACGCAGTATTTT

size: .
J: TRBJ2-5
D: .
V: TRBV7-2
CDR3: CASSSANRQETQYF
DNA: TGTGCCAGCAGCTCCGCGAATCGTCAAGAGACCCAGTACTTC

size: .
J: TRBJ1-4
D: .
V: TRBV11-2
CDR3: CASSLKRLAGEKLFF
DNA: TGTGCCAGCAGCTTAAAGAGACTCGCCGGGGAAAAACTGTTTTTT

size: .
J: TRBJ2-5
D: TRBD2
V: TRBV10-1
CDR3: CASNRLAGPTQYF
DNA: TGCGCCAGCAATCGACTAGCGGGTCCCACCCAGTACTTC

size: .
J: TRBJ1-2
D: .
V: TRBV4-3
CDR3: CASSQDRGTRAYGYTF
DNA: TGCGCCAGCAGCCAAGATAGGGGGACGAGGGCTTATGGCTACACCTTC